Following are 24 T cell receptor beta chains from one sample sequenced in a study of human T cells and chemical hapten exposure (dated by TCRdb to the early 2020s). Library creation used RACE. Data came from a NextSeq 500. Through fastp at Q25 and MiXCR, TCRdb rebuilt clones from the public reads, retaining in-frame beta chains. Identical CDR3 proteins give one entry, which carries the most common genes and DNA. The sample table records approximately 81,000 distinct CDR3 sequences; under 10% of these occur just once. In total, the top ten clones hold 1.5% to 1.7% of the sample. The sample's time point label is to be understood as: healthy volunteer bleed at 6 weeks. Total RNA was extracted from unfractionated whole blood collected in Tempus Blood RNA tubes. The sequencing sample was made of whole blood. The receptors derive from a male donor in good health. Some clones in this sample may be carry-over from other donors' samples.

The chain carries TRBV3-1 and TRBJ1-2; TRBD1 matches at 9 bases. Germline V lookup: CDR1 LGHDT, CDR2 YNNKEL (reference sequence). V shed 0 bases and J 8 bases; nucleotides not matched to a gene: 7. CDR3 length: 15 residues. The CDR3 is CASSQEADRGDGYTF. The CDR3 DNA reads as TGTGCCAGCAGCCAAGAAGCGGACAGGGGAGACGGCTACACCTTC.

This clonotype has only a few counts. V gene TRBV12-3 or TRBV12-4 combines with J gene TRBJ1-4; tentatively, D is TRBD1 (6 bases). This CDR3 has 18 amino acids. V lost 6 bases and J lost 1, with 21 bases in between. In nucleotides, the CDR3 is TGTGCCAGCAGCCCACAGGGAGCAGTGTGGAAAACTAATGAAAAACTGTTTTTT. Its protein is CASSPQGAVWKTNEKLFF.

The chain uses TRBV2 and TRBJ1-1; D remains ambiguous. Germline CDR1 and CDR2: SNHLY and FYNNEI. CDR3 length: 14 residues. V lost 8 bases and J lost 1, with 14 bases in between. The CDR3 spells CASQVDNRNTEAFF. Written as DNA, the CDR3 is TGTGCCAGCCAGGTGGATAACCGGAACACTGAAGCTTTCTTT.

There are a few counts of this clonotype. The genes are TRBV24-1 and TRBJ2-1; D is possibly TRBD1 or TRBD2 (5 bases each). Germline CDR1 is KGHDR and CDR2 is SFDVKD. This CDR3 comprises 12 residues. Trimming cost V 0 bases and J 15 bases, with 11 bases left between them. The CDR3 spells CATSDLGGSLFF. The DNA for the CDR3 is TGTGCCACCAGTGATTTGGGGGGATCTTTGTTCTTC.

This clonotype was observed at least ten times. V and J are TRBV20-1 and TRBJ2-5; 7 bases match TRBD1. The germline V gene encodes CDR1 DFQATT and CDR2 SNEGSKA (reference sequence). V shed 2 bases and J 7 bases; nucleotides not matched to a gene: 4. The CDR3 length is 12 residues. CDR3 amino acids: CSARPDRSTQYF. CDR3 nucleotides: TGCAGTGCTAGACCGGACAGGTCGACCCAGTACTTC.

The CDR3 here is CASSFTGETEAFF. The CDR3 nucleotides read TGCGCCAGCAGCTTCACAGGGGAAACTGAAGCTTTCTTT. This chain links TRBV5-1 with TRBJ1-1, with 7 bases lining up with TRBD1. Germline values: CDR1 SGHRS, CDR2 YFSETQ. J was trimmed by 5 bases and V by 2 bases; bases with no gene match: 3. This CDR3 is built from 13 residues.

This clonotype has more than one count but fewer than ten. The rearrangement links TRBV12-3 or TRBV12-4 to TRBJ2-7; D is tentatively TRBD1 or TRBD2 (5 bases each). The CDR3 consists of 14 residues. The V and J ends lost 6 bases and 3 bases respectively, with 15 bases between them. The CDR3 is CASSPPGPLYEQYF. Here the CDR3 DNA reads TGTGCCAGCAGCCCCCCGGGACCGCTCTACGAGCAGTACTTC.

The sample holds a few counts of this clonotype. This sequence joins TRBV5-1 and TRBJ2-5; D is perhaps TRBD1 or TRBD2 (5 bases each). V lost 4 bases and J lost 1, with 17 bases in between. The CDR3 runs 16 residues. Looked up from germline, CDR1 is SGHRS and CDR2 is YFSETQ. The CDR3 spells CASSPLSQGAQETQYF. The CDR3 coding sequence is TGCGCCAGCAGCCCCCTCTCGCAGGGAGCCCAAGAGACCCAGTACTTC.

This clonotype was observed a few times. The rearrangement uses TRBV7-6 and TRBJ2-7; TRBD2 is a possible D gene (6 bases). CDR3 length: 14 amino acids. Between the trimmed V and J ends, which lost 5 bases and 4 bases, there was a span of 15 bases. The germline V gene encodes CDR1 SGHVS and CDR2 FNYEAQ. CDR3 sequence reads: CASSPNRDWYEQYF. DNA for the CDR3: TGTGCCAGCAGCCCAAATCGGGACTGGTACGAGCAGTACTTC. The full variable domain, in which reference TRBV7-6 and TRBJ2-7 provide the parts outside the CDR3, is GAGVSQSPRYKVTKRGQDVALRCDPISGHVSLYWYRQALGQGPEFLTYFNYEAQQDKSGLPNDRFSAERPEGSISTLTIQRTEQRDSAMYRCASSPNRDWYEQYFGPGTRLTVT.

In this sample, this clonotype turned up a few times. This chain connects TRBV7-9 to TRBJ2-7; 10 positions match TRBD2. This CDR3 is built from 15 residues. J lost 6 bases, V lost 3 bases, and 8 bases had no gene match. Germline CDR1 reads SEHNR; CDR2 reads FQNEAQ (reference sequence). CDR3 coding DNA: TGTGCCAGCAGCTTGGGTAGGACTAGCGGTGGCGAGCAGTACTTC. This encodes CASSLGRTSGGEQYF. Complete variable domain (other parts from reference TRBV7-9 and TRBJ2-7): DTGVSQNPRHKITKRGQNVTFRCDPISEHNRLYWYRQTLGQGPEFLTYFQNEAQLEKSRLLSDRFSAERPKGSFSTLEIQRTEQGDSAMYLCASSLGRTSGGEQYFGPGTRLTVT.

This clonotype came up a few times. V is TRBV20-1 and J is TRBJ2-1, with 8 bases fitting TRBD2. Germline V CDR1 and CDR2: DFQATT, SNEGSKA (reference sequence). The CDR3 length is 15 residues. Trimming cost V 4 bases and J 0 bases; bases outside gene matches: 5. CDR3 in DNA: TGCAGTGCTAACCCGAGCGGGAGCTCCTACAATGAGCAGTTCTTC. This gives the protein CSANPSGSSYNEQFF.

The J gene is TRBJ1-5, the V gene TRBV6-5, with D maybe TRBD1 (5 bases). The CDR3 has 15 amino acids. Germline V lookup: CDR1 MNHEY, CDR2 SVGAGI. V lost 6 bases and J 0 bases, leaving 12 bases between the germline ends. CDR3 residues: CASRPTDSSNQPQHF. CDR3 DNA sequence: TGTGCCAGCAGACCGACAGATAGTAGCAATCAGCCCCAGCATTTT.

CDR3 coding DNA: TGCAGCGTTGAAGAAGGGACTAGCGGGAGAGTAGGCACCGGGGAGCTGTTTTTT. This codes for CSVEEGTSGRVGTGELFF. V usage is TRBV29-1 and J usage is TRBJ2-2; 14 bases map to TRBD2. CDR1 is SQVTM and CDR2 is ANQGSEA in the germline V gene. This CDR3 region has 18 residues. V lost 0 bases and J lost 4; bases outside the gene matches: 7.

The rearrangement links TRBV3-1 to TRBJ1-3; tentatively, D is TRBD1 (5 bases). V lost 2 bases and J lost 3, with 5 bases in between. This CDR3 contains 13 residues. The germline gives CDR1 LGHDT, CDR2 YNNKEL (reference sequence). The CDR3 protein is CASSQQGGNTIYF. The CDR3 DNA follows: TGTGCCAGCAGCCAACAGGGTGGAAACACCATATATTTT.

This clonotype has a handful of counts. The gene calls are TRBV12-3 or TRBV12-4 and TRBJ2-5, with TRBD2 identical over 7 bases. This CDR3 is 17 amino acids long. Losses at the gene ends were 3 bases for V and 2 bases for J; bases not matched to a gene: 12. The CDR3 is CASSFGGGPPPQETQYF. In DNA, the CDR3 is TGTGCCAGCAGTTTTGGGGGAGGGCCCCCCCCACAAGAGACCCAGTACTTC.

The V call is TRBV29-1, the J call TRBJ1-1, with 10 nucleotides matching TRBD1. Germline V CDR1 and CDR2: SQVTM, ANQGSEA. The ends lost 8 bases at V and 0 bases at J; junction bases unmatched: 12. This CDR3 has 16 residues. The CDR3 DNA reads as TGCAGCTCTTATGGGACAGGGGCGCTTTTGAACACTGAAGCTTTCTTT. This gives the protein CSSYGTGALLNTEAFF.

The chain couples TRBV10-3 to TRBJ2-4; 12 nucleotides align to TRBD1. The CDR3 runs 16 residues. V lost 6 bases, J lost 3 bases, and 6 bases stayed unmatched. CDR1 is ENHRY, CDR2 SYGVKD, per germline. This chain's CDR3 is CAISQGTGGGKNIQYF. The CDR3, as DNA: TGTGCCATCAGCCAAGGGACAGGGGGCGGCAAAAACATTCAGTACTTC.

The sample holds many counts of this clonotype. This chain links TRBV29-1 with TRBJ2-7; possibly TRBD2 for D (6 bases). V was pared by 0 bases and J by 0 bases, with 15 bases between. CDR1 and CDR2 (germline): SQVTM, ANQGSEA. The length of the CDR3 is 16 residues. The CDR3 sequence: CSVEDQSGRSSYEQYF. CDR3 sequence (DNA): TGCAGCGTTGAAGATCAGTCCGGGAGAAGCTCCTACGAGCAGTACTTC.

This clonotype was found a few times. The chain employs TRBV18 and TRBJ1-2; 8 nucleotides align to TRBD1. The CDR3 has 18 amino acids. The germline V gene encodes CDR1 KGHSH and CDR2 LQKENI. With 4 bases clipped from V and 0 bases from J, the junction kept 13 bases outside the gene matches. The CDR3 region is CASSRRGDRLDSNYGYTF. CDR3 coding DNA: TGTGCCAGCTCACGTCGCGGGGACAGGCTCGACTCTAACTATGGCTACACCTTC.

This clonotype has ten or more counts. V usage is TRBV7-2 and J usage is TRBJ2-5; 8 bases are a match to TRBD1. The CDR3 is 13 amino acids. Germline CDR1 and CDR2: SGHTA and FQGNSA. The V and J ends lost 6 bases and 1 base, in that order; junction bases with no gene match: 1. The CDR3 reads CASRGQAQETQYF. The CDR3 DNA reads as TGTGCCAGCAGGGGACAGGCCCAAGAGACCCAGTACTTC.

This sequence joins TRBV11-2 and TRBJ1-2, with D perhaps TRBD1 (5 bases). This CDR3 comprises 14 residues. V was shortened by 3 bases and J by 0 bases, with 8 bases between the two germline ends. Germline V lookup: CDR1 SGHAT, CDR2 FQNNGV. The CDR3 region is CASSLGRANYGYTF. As DNA, the CDR3 is TGTGCCAGCAGCTTGGGCAGGGCTAACTATGGCTACACCTTC.

This clonotype occurred a few times. The rearrangement uses TRBV7-8 and TRBJ2-5, with 7 bases fitting TRBD1. This CDR3 is 14 amino acids long. Germline CDR1 is SGHVS and CDR2 is FQNEAQ. The ends lost 7 bases at V and 2 bases at J; junction bases unmatched: 7. The chain's CDR3 is CASTERRGQETQYF. DNA for the CDR3: TGTGCCAGCACCGAACGCAGGGGGCAAGAGACCCAGTACTTC.

This clonotype was counted ten times or more. The V call is TRBV11-2, the J call TRBJ1-2; TRBD1 matches 10 bases. Germline values: CDR1 SGHAT, CDR2 FQNNGV. Losses at the gene ends were 1 base for V and 8 bases for J; bases not matched to a gene: 13. The CDR3 extends over 17 amino acids. The CDR3 is CASSLAPKTGGAIGYTF. In DNA form, the CDR3 reads TGTGCCAGCAGCTTAGCGCCCAAGACAGGGGGCGCGATCGGCTACACCTTC.

The V call is TRBV19, the J call TRBJ2-7, with TRBD1 as a possible D gene (6 bases). Germline-derived CDR1 and CDR2 are LNHDA and SQIVND (reference sequence). The CDR3 runs to 12 residues. The V gene lost 9 bases and the J gene lost 2 bases, with 11 bases spanning the gap. The CDR3 DNA reads as TGTGCCAGCGAGGGGGTTACCTACGAGCAGTACTTC. Protein: CASEGVTYEQYF.